These T cell receptor beta chains were read from a single sample in a study of blood T cell repertoires in COVID-19. Sequenced by immunoSEQ multiplex PCR; TCRdb stores in-frame clones only, minus some. Among about 150,000 clones listed, roughly 90% were seen once. Source material: peripheral blood. The receptors here all came from a man aged 18 to 29 with COVID-19, enrolled during active disease. Both conserved end residues are part of each CDR3. Each record gives: V gene, clone size, J gene, D gene, CDR3 DNA, CDR3 protein. D genes are given only for firm matches. Clone size appears in some rows only: once, few, many, or a class for an expanded clone.

TRBV15	.	TRBJ2-1	TRBD1	TGTGCCACCAGCAGGGGACAGGGGGTCAGCAATGAGCAGTTCTTC	CATSRGQGVSNEQFF
TRBV28	.	TRBJ1-3	.	TGTGCCAGCCGGGGAAACGGGGCTGGAAACACCATATATTTT	CASRGNGAGNTIYF
TRBV7-9	.	TRBJ2-2	.	TGTGCCAGCAGCCCGCGCCCCGGGGAGCTGTTTTTT	CASSPRPGELFF
TRBV4-1	.	TRBJ2-1	.	TGCGCCAGCAGCCAAGATAGGGGATTAATCTCCTACAATGAGCAGTTCTTC	CASSQDRGLISYNEQFF
TRBV6-5	.	TRBJ1-2	.	TGTGCCAGCAGTTCCTACGGTGCTAACTATGGCTACACCTTC	CASSSYGANYGYTF
TRBV9	.	TRBJ1-4	.	TGTGCCAGCAGCGTAGAAGGGGGAAAACTGCTTTTT	CASSVEGGKLLF
TRBV9	.	TRBJ2-7	.	TGTGCCAGCAGCGTAGATACGTATAGCTCCTACGAGCAGTACTTC	CASSVDTYSSYEQYF
TRBV27	.	TRBJ2-1	.	TGTGCCAGCAGCCGGGTGGGGGCCTCCTACAATGAGCAGTTCTTC	CASSRVGASYNEQFF
TRBV5-6	.	TRBJ1-2	.	TGTGCCAGCAGCTTGTATCAGGGCGACTATGGCTACACCTTC	CASSLYQGDYGYTF
TRBV7-6	.	TRBJ2-5	.	TGTGCCAGCAGCTTAAGTTGGGCGGGTTTAGAGACCCAGTACTTC	CASSLSWAGLETQYF
TRBV9	once	TRBJ1-2	TRBD1	TGTGCCAGCAGCCCTCGGACAGGCGATAACTATGGCTACACCTTC	CASSPRTGDNYGYTF
TRBV9	.	TRBJ2-2	TRBD2	TGTGCCAGCGGTGGGACTAGCGGCTACACCGGGGAGCTGTTTTTT	CASGGTSGYTGELFF
TRBV25-1	.	TRBJ1-1	.	TGTGCCAGCAGTGAGGGAGGGGGGGCAGACACTGAAGCTTTCTTT	CASSEGGGADTEAFF
TRBV19	.	TRBJ2-3	TRBD1	TGTGCCAGTAGTAATGCAGGGGGAAGGGGAGATACGCAGTATTTT	CASSNAGGRGDTQYF
TRBV7-2	.	TRBJ2-1	.	TGTGCCAGCAGCTTGGACTACTACAATGAGCAGTTCTTC	CASSLDYYNEQFF
TRBV21-1	.	TRBJ1-5	.	TGTGCCAGCAGCCAGAACAAGGGGTTAGAAGGGCCTGGGCATTTT	CASSQNKGLEGPGHF
TRBV19	.	TRBJ2-7	.	TGTGCCAGTAGTATAGACCTAGGTCCTTCCTACGAGCAGTACTTC	CASSIDLGPSYEQYF
TRBV6-2/TRBV6-3	.	TRBJ2-7	TRBD2	TGTGCCAGCAGACCTCCCGGGGGGGTTAACGAGCAGTACTTC	CASRPPGGVNEQYF
TRBV5-1	.	TRBJ1-2	.	TGCGCCAGCAGCTTGGAACCTAATCGCTATGGCTACACCTTC	CASSLEPNRYGYTF
TRBV18	once	TRBJ2-7	.	TGTGCCAGCTCACCGCCGGGATCCGAGCAGTACTTC	CASSPPGSEQYF
TRBV27	.	TRBJ2-7	.	TGTGCCAGCATTGGGATTGGAGGCTACGAGCAGTACTTC	CASIGIGGYEQYF
TRBV27	.	TRBJ2-3	TRBD2	TGTGCCAGCAGTTTATCTATAGCGGGAGTAAGCACAGATACGCAGTATTTT	CASSLSIAGVSTDTQYF
TRBV13	once	TRBJ2-7	TRBD1	TGTGCCAGCAGCAGTTGGGACAGGGGTAGAGCCTACGAGCAGTACTTC	CASSSWDRGRAYEQYF
TRBV15	.	TRBJ1-5	.	TGTGCCACCAGAACAGGCCTCAATCAGCCCCAGCATTTT	CATRTGLNQPQHF
TRBV25-1	.	TRBJ2-7	.	TGTGCCAGCAGTCAGGGCTACGAGCAGTACTTC	CASSQGYEQYF
TRBV13	.	TRBJ2-6	TRBD1	TGTGCCAGCAGCTCTGGGACAGGATCGAGGTCTGGGGCCAACGTCCTGACTTTC	CASSSGTGSRSGANVLTF
TRBV11-2	.	TRBJ2-7	.	TGTGCCAGCAGCTTTGGCAGGGCCTACGAGCAGTACTTC	CASSFGRAYEQYF
TRBV7-2	once	TRBJ1-2	.	TGTGCCAGCAGCTTGGGACAAAACTATGGCTACACCTTC	CASSLGQNYGYTF
TRBV19	many	TRBJ2-7	.	TGTGCCAGTAGCCGCCTCTCTTTGGAGGGAATTATGTACGAGCAGTACTTC	CASSRLSLEGIMYEQYF
TRBV6-1	.	TRBJ2-7	TRBD2	TGTGCCAGCAGTGAAGCTGGGGGGGGTTCCTACGAGCAGTACTTC	CASSEAGGGSYEQYF
TRBV7-9	.	TRBJ1-2	.	TGTGCCAGCAGCTTAGAGTCGGCGGGAGGCTATGGCTACACCTTC	CASSLESAGGYGYTF
TRBV20-1	.	TRBJ1-5	.	TGCAGTGCTAGTTACAGGGACCTCAATCAGCCCCAGCATTTT	CSASYRDLNQPQHF
TRBV5-1	once	TRBJ2-2	TRBD2	TGCGCCAGCAGCTTGGGCGGGGGAAGCACCGGGGAGCTGTTTTTT	CASSLGGGSTGELFF
TRBV9	.	TRBJ1-2	TRBD1	TGTGCCAGCAGCGACACAGGGGGCGCCGATGGCTACACCTTC	CASSDTGGADGYTF
TRBV5-6	.	TRBJ1-5	.	TGTGCCAGCAGCTTGGGAAATGGCTTTCCTAGCAATCAGCCCCAGCATTTT	CASSLGNGFPSNQPQHF
TRBV11-2	.	TRBJ1-6	.	TGTGCCAGCAGCTCCCCGCGGGGGCCGTATAATTCACCCCTCCACTTT	CASSSPRGPYNSPLHF
TRBV4-1	.	TRBJ2-7	TRBD1	TGCGCCAGCAGCCACGGTGGACAGGGGGAGGGTGAGCAGTACTTC	CASSHGGQGEGEQYF
TRBV6-5	.	TRBJ1-1	.	TGTGCCAGCAGTTACCTCGGACGGGGGGGGGACACTGAAGCTTTCTTT	CASSYLGRGGDTEAFF
TRBV27	.	TRBJ1-2	.	TGTGCCAGCAGTACCCACCCGGGGTCCTATGGCTACACCTTC	CASSTHPGSYGYTF
TRBV5-4	.	TRBJ2-7	TRBD1	TGTGCCAGCAGCTTTCCGGGACAGGGGCTCTACGAGCAGTACTTC	CASSFPGQGLYEQYF
TRBV7-9	.	TRBJ1-2	.	TGTGCCAGCAGCACCCTCGGGACACTTTATGGCTACACCTTC	CASSTLGTLYGYTF